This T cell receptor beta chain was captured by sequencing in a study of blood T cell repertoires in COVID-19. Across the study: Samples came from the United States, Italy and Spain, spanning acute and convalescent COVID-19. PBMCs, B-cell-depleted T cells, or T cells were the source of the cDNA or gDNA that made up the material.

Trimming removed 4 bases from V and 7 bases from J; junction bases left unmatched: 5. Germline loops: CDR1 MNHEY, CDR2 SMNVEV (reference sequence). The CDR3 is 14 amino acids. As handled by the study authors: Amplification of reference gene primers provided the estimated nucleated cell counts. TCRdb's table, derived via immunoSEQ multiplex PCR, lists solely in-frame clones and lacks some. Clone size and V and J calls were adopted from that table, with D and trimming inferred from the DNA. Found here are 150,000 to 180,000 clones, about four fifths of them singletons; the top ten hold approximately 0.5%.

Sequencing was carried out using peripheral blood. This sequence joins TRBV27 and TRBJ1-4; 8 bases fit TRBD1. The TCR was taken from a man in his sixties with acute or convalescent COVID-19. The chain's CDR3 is CASSSTGVGEKLFF. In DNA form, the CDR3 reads TGTGCCAGCAGTTCGACAGGGGTTGGTGAAAAACTGTTTTTT.